Following are 32 T cell receptor beta chains from one sample sequenced in a study of Ad26.COV2.S vaccination and SARS-CoV-2 variants. The assay was immunoSEQ multiplex PCR, and TCRdb's table has in-frame clones only and misses some. The sample lists roughly 270,000 clones, more than 75% occurring once. Treatment meaning: 15 to 20 received Ad26.COV2.S at low or high dose, single or two shots; about five received placebo; per-sample allocation not given. Specimens were obtained on day 63 following the first vaccine or placebo injection. The input for sequencing was peripheral blood, taken in a trial of Ad26.COV2.S vaccine versus placebo. All receptors derive from a person between 18 and 65 years old who received the Ad26.COV2.S COVID-19 vaccine or a placebo.

The chain combines TRBV7-9 with TRBJ1-1; D not resolved. Trimming removed 5 bases from V and 2 bases from J, with 12 bases in between. The CDR3 has 14 residues. In germline, CDR1 is SEHNR, CDR2 FQNEAQ (reference sequence). CDR3 nucleotide sequence: TGTGCCAGCAGCCTCTGGGAGGGAAACACTGAAGCTTTCTTT. It yields the protein CASSLWEGNTEAFF.

V and J are TRBV5-1 and TRBJ2-1; D remains ambiguous. CDR1 is SGHRS and CDR2 is YFSETQ in the germline V gene. V was trimmed by 3 bases and J by 6 bases, leaving 13 bases between them. The CDR3 runs to 14 residues. As DNA, the CDR3 is TGCGCCAGCAGCTGGGCCGTTGGTGCCAATGAGCAGTTCTTC. Translated, it gives CASSWAVGANEQFF.

V is TRBV28 and J is TRBJ1-4; 7 bases are shared with TRBD1. J lost 10 bases, V lost 6 bases, and 14 bases had no gene match. The CDR3 sequence is 15 residues long. Germline V gene lookup returns CDR1 MDHEN and CDR2 SYDVKM. CDR3 bases: TGTGCCAGCAGACAGGGGAGTGCAGGGCTCGGAAAACTGTTTTTT. It specifies CASRQGSAGLGKLFF.

The J gene is TRBJ1-1, the V gene TRBV5-1; 8 positions agree with TRBD1. The CDR3 contains 15 residues. CDR1 and CDR2 from the germline V gene are SGHRS and YFSETQ. Trimming cost V 4 bases and J 5 bases; bases outside gene matches: 10. CDR3 amino acids: CASSPWTGSGTEAFF. The CDR3 region has the DNA TGCGCCAGCAGCCCTTGGACAGGGTCTGGAACTGAAGCTTTCTTT.

The gene calls are TRBV4-1 and TRBJ2-1, with 9 positions matching TRBD2. This CDR3 has 17 amino acids. J was trimmed by 6 bases and V by 1 base; bases with no gene match: 10. Per the germline V gene, CDR1 is MGHRA and CDR2 is YSYEKL. CDR3 protein: CASSQGPLAGEGNEQFF. CDR3 nucleotides: TGCGCCAGCAGCCAAGGACCCTTAGCGGGGGAGGGCAATGAGCAGTTCTTC.

This clone showed up just a few times. The chain couples TRBV11-2 to TRBJ1-1; D not resolved. There are 13 residues in the CDR3. Germline CDR1 is SGHAT and CDR2 is FQNNGV. V was pared by 2 bases and J by 1 base, with 5 bases between. CDR3 in DNA: TGTGCCAGCAGCTTAAGGAGGAACACTGAAGCTTTCTTT. It yields the protein CASSLRRNTEAFF.

CDR3 sequence (DNA): TGCGCCAGCAGCCGGGCGGGGAACAATGAGCAGTTCTTC. Translation gives CASSRAGNNEQFF. The chain carries TRBV5-1 and TRBJ2-1, with a weak D call TRBD2 (6 bases). The V gene lost 4 bases and the J gene lost 5 bases, with 10 bases spanning the gap. Germline loops: CDR1 SGHRS, CDR2 YFSETQ. The CDR3 contains 13 residues.

The DNA for the CDR3 is TGTGCCAGCAGCTCGTATGGCGAGCAGTACTTC. It translates to CASSSYGEQYF. The gene calls are TRBV7-9 and TRBJ2-7; the D is unclear. There are 11 residues in the CDR3. Per the germline V gene, CDR1 is SEHNR and CDR2 is FQNEAQ (reference sequence). V lost 4 bases, J lost 6 bases, and 7 bases lay in between. Looking up the rest from reference TRBV7-9 and TRBJ2-7 gives the full variable domain: DTGVSQNPRHKITKRGQNVTFRCDPISEHNRLYWYRQTLGQGPEFLTYFQNEAQLEKSRLLSDRFSAERPKGSFSTLEIQRTEQGDSAMYLCASSSYGEQYFGPGTRLTVT.

The rearrangement uses TRBV11-2 and TRBJ2-1; D call uncertain. This CDR3 is 14 amino acids long. The ends were cut back, 0 bases at V and 6 bases at J, with 9 bases in the middle. Per the germline V gene, CDR1 is SGHAT and CDR2 is FQNNGV. The DNA of the CDR3 is TGTGCCAGCAGCTTAGATAGGCTTAGCAATGAGCAGTTCTTC. Translated: CASSLDRLSNEQFF.

The CDR3 loop reads CASSDSSRGGREKLFF. Here the CDR3 DNA reads TGTGCCAGCAGTGACTCGAGCAGGGGGGGGAGGGAAAAACTGTTTTTT. V gene TRBV6-4 combines with J gene TRBJ1-4, with 7 bases aligning to TRBD1. The CDR3 contains 16 residues. The ends lost 0 bases at V and 8 bases at J; junction bases unmatched: 9. Looked up from germline, CDR1 is MRHNA and CDR2 is SNTAGT.

The rearrangement links TRBV29-1 to TRBJ1-2; 11 bases fit TRBD1. After removal of 5 bases from V and 7 bases from J, the junction contained 12 bases not matched to a gene. Germline CDR1 and CDR2: SQVTM and ANQGSEA. CDR3 length: 15 amino acids. CDR3 amino acids: CSVSGTGGLTFGYTF. CDR3 sequence (DNA): TGCAGCGTTTCCGGGACAGGGGGGTTAACATTTGGCTACACCTTC. The full variable domain, its missing parts supplied by reference TRBV29-1 and TRBJ1-2, is SAVISQKPSRDICQRGTSLTIQCQVDSQVTMMFWYRQQPGQSLTLIATANQGSEATYESGFVIDKFPISRPNLTFSTLTVSNMSPEDSSIYLCSVSGTGGLTFGYTFGSGTRLTVV.

The chain links TRBV11-2 to TRBJ2-2, with D perhaps assigned TRBD1 or TRBD2 (5 bases each). The CDR3 covers 15 residues. Germline V gene lookup returns CDR1 SGHAT and CDR2 FQNNGV. V was shortened by 1 base and J by 5 bases, with 11 bases between the two germline ends. CDR3 region: CASSLAGTSTGELFF. CDR3 sequence (DNA): TGTGCCAGCAGCTTAGCGGGGACCTCTACCGGGGAGCTGTTTTTT.

This chain links TRBV30 with TRBJ2-5, with D maybe TRBD1 (6 bases). V gave up 0 bases and J gave up 2 bases, with 13 bases separating them. Germline V gene sequence: CDR1 GTSNPN, CDR2 SVGIG (reference sequence). The CDR3 totals 15 residues. DNA for the CDR3: TGTGCCTGGAGTGTACAAACAGGGTGGCAAGAGACCCAGTACTTC. Its protein is CAWSVQTGWQETQYF.

The gene calls are TRBV28 and TRBJ1-5; the D gene is possibly TRBD1 (5 bases). Germline V gives CDR1 MDHEN, CDR2 SYDVKM. This CDR3 has 14 amino acids. Trimming pared 6 bases from V and 5 bases from J, leaving 14 bases between. The CDR3 sequence is CASSERDRDQPQHF. Written as DNA, the CDR3 is TGTGCCAGCAGCGAAAGGGACCGAGATCAGCCCCAGCATTTT.

The V and J genes are TRBV7-9 and TRBJ2-2; D perhaps matches TRBD1 (6 bases). The CDR3 sequence is 12 residues long. The ends were cut back, 8 bases at V and 6 bases at J, with 10 bases in the middle. Germline-derived CDR1 and CDR2 are SEHNR and FQNEAQ (reference sequence). Written as DNA, the CDR3 is TGTGCCAGCCGCCAGGGGCCCGGGGAGCTGTTTTTT. This gives the protein CASRQGPGELFF.

J is TRBJ2-3 and V is TRBV11-2; D is undetermined. In germline, CDR1 is SGHAT, CDR2 FQNNGV. The CDR3 runs to 15 residues. Trimming shortened V by 3 bases and J by 1 base, and 11 bases separated the two germline ends. The CDR3 region has the DNA TGTGCCAGCAGCTTTCGGCCCTTGGGCACAGATACGCAGTATTTT. Its translation is CASSFRPLGTDTQYF.

This rearrangement joins TRBV7-8 to TRBJ2-2; tentatively, D is TRBD2 (5 bases). V was cut by 1 base and J by 1 base, with 7 bases left in between. This CDR3 comprises 15 residues. Germline CDR1 reads SGHVS; CDR2 reads FQNEAQ. Here the CDR3 reads CASSLGTVNTGELFF. The CDR3 coding sequence is TGTGCCAGCAGCTTAGGGACTGTGAACACCGGGGAGCTGTTTTTT. Supplemented by reference TRBV7-8 and TRBJ2-2, the full variable domain reads GAGVSQSPRYKVAKRGQDVALRCDPISGHVSLFWYQQALGQGPEFLTYFQNEAQLDKSGLPSDRFFAERPEGSVSTLKIQRTQQEDSAVYLCASSLGTVNTGELFFGEGSRLTVL.

The chain combines TRBV7-8 with TRBJ2-7; 7 nucleotides match TRBD2. V gave up 4 bases and J gave up 4 bases; unmatched junction bases: 13. The CDR3 has 16 amino acids. Germline values: CDR1 SGHVS, CDR2 FQNEAQ. The CDR3 reads CASSSMGGSLGYEQYF. In DNA form, the CDR3 reads TGTGCCAGCAGCTCCATGGGCGGGAGTCTTGGGTACGAGCAGTACTTC.

This clone was seen just once. The chain combines TRBV11-2 with TRBJ2-3; TRBD2 agrees at 14 bases. The germline V gene has CDR1 SGHAT and CDR2 FQNNGV. The CDR3 covers 17 residues. V was pared by 5 bases and J by 0 bases, with 4 bases of the junction left unmatched. CDR3 sequence: CASSRGLAGASTDTQYF. CDR3 DNA sequence: TGTGCCAGCAGCCGGGGACTAGCGGGAGCTAGCACAGATACGCAGTATTTT.

V usage is TRBV18 and J usage is TRBJ2-7; TRBD1 agrees at 12 bases. The CDR3 sequence is 16 residues long. Germline assignment: CDR1 KGHSH and CDR2 LQKENI. Trimming took 0 bases from V and 6 from J; bases not matched to a gene: 6. The CDR3 DNA sequence: TGTGCCAGCTCACCACCCACCGGGACAGGGGGCTCCGAGCAGTACTTC. Amino acids: CASSPPTGTGGSEQYF.

The chain has TRBV28 and TRBJ1-1; a possible D gene is TRBD1 (6 bases). There are 14 residues in the CDR3. V gave up 7 bases and J gave up 3 bases, with 15 bases separating them. The V gene's germline CDR1 is MDHEN and CDR2 SYDVKM. CDR3 sequence: CASMVGGQYTEAFF. CDR3 in DNA: TGTGCCAGCATGGTGGGGGGGCAATACACTGAAGCTTTCTTT.

V and J are TRBV5-1 and TRBJ2-5; 9 nucleotides align to TRBD1. Germline trimming cut 5 bases from V and 0 bases from J; bases unmatched to any gene: 5. The CDR3 consists of 15 residues. Germline V gene sequence: CDR1 SGHRS, CDR2 YFSETQ. CDR3 DNA sequence: TGCGCCAGCAGTCCGGACAGGGGTCACCAAGAGACCCAGTACTTC. Protein product: CASSPDRGHQETQYF.

The rearrangement joins TRBV4-3 to TRBJ2-7; D may be TRBD2 (5 bases). This CDR3 contains 15 residues. The V and J ends lost 0 bases and 3 bases respectively, with 12 bases between them. The V gene's germline CDR1 is LGHNA and CDR2 YSLEER. The DNA for the CDR3 is TGCGCCAGCAGCCAAGAGCGGCCCGGGAACTACGAGCAGTACTTC. Amino acid sequence: CASSQERPGNYEQYF.

The gene calls are TRBV5-4 and TRBJ2-5; D might be TRBD2 (6 bases). Trimming took off 0 bases at V and 1 base at J, with 13 bases between the two ends. Germline CDR1 is SGHNT and CDR2 is YYREEE (reference sequence). This CDR3 is built from 16 residues. CDR3 loop: CASSLATGRSQETQYF. In DNA form, the CDR3 reads TGTGCCAGCAGCTTGGCGACGGGGAGGTCCCAAGAGACCCAGTACTTC.

Concerning this clone itself: At one end the junction does not follow the germline gene, possibly because of a read error. The chain's CDR3 is CASTLREGGETQYF. CDR3 coding DNA: TGTGCCAGCACCTTACGAGAGGGCGGAGAGACCCAGTACTTC. The chain couples TRBV7-2 to TRBJ2-5, with TRBD2 as a possible D gene (5 bases). Looked up from germline, CDR1 is SGHTA and CDR2 is FQGNSA. The CDR3 loop spans 14 amino acids.

Here the CDR3 reads CAWSVLGTGWDTQYF. DNA for the CDR3: TGTGCCTGGAGTGTACTTGGGACAGGGTGGGATACGCAGTATTTT. The J gene is TRBJ2-3, the V gene TRBV30; 9 nucleotides align to TRBD1. After removal of 0 bases from V and 6 bases from J, the junction contained 7 bases not matched to a gene. The CDR3 runs to 15 residues. Germline V gene data show CDR1 as GTSNPN and CDR2 as SVGIG (reference sequence).

The chain joins TRBV7-3 to TRBJ2-1, with 10 nucleotides matching TRBD2. V dropped 2 bases and J dropped 7; count of bases not matched to a gene: 2. The CDR3 is 14 residues long. The germline V gene has CDR1 SGHTA and CDR2 FQGTGA. The CDR3 DNA is TGTGCCAGCAGCTTACTAGCGGGGGTGAATGAGCAGTTCTTC. Its protein product is CASSLLAGVNEQFF.

This clone was recorded once. V usage is TRBV30 and J usage is TRBJ1-3; TRBD1 might be the D (5 bases). Germline CDR1 and CDR2: GTSNPN and SVGIG (reference sequence). The CDR3 covers 16 residues. The V gene lost 3 bases and the J gene lost 0 bases, with 15 bases spanning the gap. DNA of the CDR3: TGTGCCTGGAGATCAGGGACCGTGTTCTCTGGAAACACCATATATTTT. It codes for CAWRSGTVFSGNTIYF.

The J gene is TRBJ2-1, the V gene TRBV5-6, with TRBD1 matching 8 bases. The length of the CDR3 is 15 residues. Trimming removed 4 bases from V and 8 bases from J; junction bases left unmatched: 11. Germline CDR1 is SGHDT and CDR2 is YYEEEE. CDR3 sequence: CASSPPGQGFDEQFF. The CDR3 coding sequence is TGTGCCAGCAGCCCCCCCGGACAGGGTTTCGATGAGCAGTTCTTC. Full variable domain (missing parts from reference TRBV5-6 and TRBJ2-1): DAGVTQSPTHLIKTRGQQVTLRCSPKSGHDTVSWYQQALGQGPQFIFQYYEEEERQRGNFPDRFSGHQFPNYSSELNVNALLLGDSALYLCASSPPGQGFDEQFFGPGTRLTVL.

The chain is built from TRBV3-1 (or the pseudogene TRBV3-2) and TRBJ2-1; 9 bases align to TRBD2. CDR3 length equals 15 residues. J was trimmed by 9 bases and V by 6 bases; bases with no gene match: 12. Germline V gene sequence: CDR1 LGHDT, CDR2 YNNKEL (reference sequence). CDR3 sequence (DNA): TGTGCCAGCAGTTCCCAGGCGGGAGGGCCGAGTGAGCAGTTCTTC. Residues: CASSSQAGGPSEQFF.

The chain combines TRBV7-2 with TRBJ2-1; 9 positions agree with TRBD1. Losses at the gene ends were 5 bases for V and 5 bases for J; bases not matched to a gene: 16. The CDR3 contains 18 residues. The germline V gene has CDR1 SGHTA and CDR2 FQGNSA. The CDR3 DNA is TGTGCCAGCAGCCAAGGGACAGGGACGGGCCTAGGGGACAATGAGCAGTTCTTC. The encoded protein is CASSQGTGTGLGDNEQFF.

The chain has TRBV19 and TRBJ2-3, with D hard to call. This CDR3 is built from 13 residues. The ends were cut back, 3 bases at V and 6 bases at J, with 10 bases in the middle. CDR1 is LNHDA and CDR2 is SQIVND in the germline V gene (reference sequence). CDR3: CASSMAGADTQYF. The CDR3 coding sequence is TGTGCCAGTAGTATGGCAGGAGCTGATACGCAGTATTTT.